This T cell receptor beta chain was recovered during a study of T cell clonality in common variable immunodeficiency. Whole-study findings and limits: T cell subpopulation sequencing would be needed to explain CVID clonality. Links between repertoire features and CVID complications were heterogeneity-limited.

Sequencing used immunoSEQ multiplex PCR; TCRdb keeps in-frame clones, though not all of them. The sample shows over 40,000 clones, none of them appearing just once. CDR3 size: 18 residues. Germline V gene sequence: CDR1 ENHRY, CDR2 SYGVKD. Trimming at V came to 0 bases and at J to 3 bases, leaving 7 bases not matched to a gene. This clone was seen many times. Its specificity is unknown. The read ends 3 residues early relative to the CDR3; the germline J gene fills the gap. Sequenced: peripheral blood mononuclear cells. The receptor comes from a person aged 18 to 75 in good health. The rearrangement uses TRBV10-3 and TRBJ2-2, with TRBD2 identical over 10 bases. CDR3: CAISESALAGADTGELFF. CDR3 DNA, as far as it was read: TGTGCCATCAGTGAGTCGGCTCTAGCGGGGGCCGACACCGGGGAG.